The 30 T cell receptor beta chains in this list originate from one sample, sequenced in a study of cytomegalovirus exposure and HLA in healthy donors. PCR amplification relied on 60 Vbeta primers (plus 13 Jbeta primers). Method: immunoSEQ multiplex PCR; TCRdb's copy keeps in-frame clones and lacks some. The repertoire holds about 130,000 clones, with around 80% as singletons. Sequencing was performed on PBMCs. These receptors all come from a female donor in good health and CMV-seronegative.

This clone was counted a single time. The J gene is TRBJ1-4, the V gene TRBV5-1; maybe TRBD1 (6 bases). Looked up from germline, CDR1 is SGHRS and CDR2 is YFSETQ. This CDR3 is 14 amino acids long. Trimming pared 1 base from V and 7 bases from J, leaving 11 bases between. In DNA form, the CDR3 reads TGCGCCAGCAGCTTGACCCAGGGGACTGAAAAACTGTTTTTT. Its protein is CASSLTQGTEKLFF.

The chain recombines TRBV11-3 with TRBJ2-4; D is possibly TRBD1 (8 bases). This CDR3 has 15 residues. Looked up from germline, CDR1 is SGHNT and CDR2 is YENEEA. V was clipped by 1 base and J by 12 bases, with 19 bases between them. The CDR3 here is CASSLGQGRADSQYF. The CDR3, as DNA: TGTGCCAGCAGCTTAGGACAGGGGAGGGCCGACAGTCAGTACTTC.

The rearrangement joins TRBV4-1 to TRBJ1-2; weak D call: TRBD1 (6 bases). Germline V CDR1 and CDR2: MGHRA, YSYEKL. With 4 bases removed from V and 4 bases from J, the gap between germline ends came to 19 bases. This CDR3 spans 16 amino acids. In DNA form, the CDR3 reads TGCGCCAGCAGCCCGAGGGGGGGCGCGGGGGTCTATGGCTACACCTTC. This gives the protein CASSPRGGAGVYGYTF.

The chain couples TRBV7-6 to TRBJ2-3, with 10 bases identical to TRBD2. The germline V gene encodes CDR1 SGHVS and CDR2 FNYEAQ. The CDR3 is 15 residues long. Trimming at V came to 5 bases and at J to 5 bases, leaving 7 bases not matched to a gene. CDR3 in amino acids: CASSPRTSGGDTQYF. CDR3 in DNA: TGTGCCAGCAGCCCACGGACTAGCGGTGGAGATACGCAGTATTTT.

V gene TRBV5-1 combines with J gene TRBJ2-7; TRBD2 matches 8 bases. The CDR3 runs 15 residues. The trim removed 5 bases at V and 2 bases at J, leaving 9 bases unmatched. CDR1 is SGHRS and CDR2 is YFSETQ in the germline V gene. This CDR3 is CASRAGALTAYEQYF. Here the CDR3 DNA reads TGCGCCAGCAGAGCGGGGGCGCTGACCGCCTACGAGCAGTACTTC.

The chain uses TRBV19 and TRBJ1-5; no clear D gene. CDR1 is LNHDA and CDR2 is SQIVND in the germline V gene (reference sequence). V was clipped by 2 bases and J by 0 bases, with 5 bases between them. This CDR3 comprises 14 residues. The CDR3 loop reads CASSIRDSNQPQHF. The CDR3 region has the DNA TGTGCCAGTAGTATACGGGATAGCAATCAGCCCCAGCATTTT. The entire variable domain, with the rest obtained from reference TRBV19 and TRBJ1-5, is as follows: DGGITQSPKYLFRKEGQNVTLSCEQNLNHDAMYWYRQDPGQGLRLIYYSQIVNDFQKGDIAEGYSVSREKKESFPLTVTSAQKNPTAFYLCASSIRDSNQPQHFGDGTRLSIL.

This chain uses TRBV2 with TRBJ2-1; perhaps TRBD1 as D (6 bases). Germline CDR1 SNHLY, CDR2 FYNNEI. The CDR3 covers 13 residues. Trimming took off 6 bases at V and 2 bases at J, with 8 bases between the two ends. The CDR3 here is CASRDRPYNEQFF. The DNA for the CDR3 is TGTGCCAGCAGGGACAGACCCTACAATGAGCAGTTCTTC.

The rearrangement links TRBV6-1 to TRBJ2-5; D gene uncertain. V was shortened by 5 bases and J by 0 bases, with 10 bases between the two germline ends. The germline V gene has CDR1 MNHNS and CDR2 SASEGT. The CDR3 spans 14 residues. DNA for the CDR3: TGTGCCAGCAGTAAACTGATACACCAAGAGACCCAGTACTTC. Its protein is CASSKLIHQETQYF.

This rearrangement joins TRBV7-9 to TRBJ1-4; the D gene is possibly TRBD1 (6 bases). The ends were cut back, 5 bases at V and 3 bases at J, with 13 bases in the middle. In germline, CDR1 is SEHNR, CDR2 FQNEAQ (reference sequence). This CDR3 comprises 15 residues. The CDR3 sequence is CASSRGAGANEKLFF. As DNA, the CDR3 is TGTGCCAGCAGCCGGGGGGCGGGAGCTAATGAAAAACTGTTTTTT.

The chain has TRBV5-6 and TRBJ2-6; no clear D. Trimming removed 1 base from V and 2 bases from J, with 10 bases in between. This CDR3 comprises 16 residues. CDR1 and CDR2 (germline): SGHDT, YYEEEE. CDR3 sequence reads: CASSLTHNPGANVLTF. CDR3 bases: TGTGCCAGCAGCTTGACCCACAATCCTGGGGCCAACGTCCTGACTTTC.

There are a few counts of this clone. This sequence joins TRBV9 and TRBJ2-2, with 7 bases that match TRBD1. The CDR3 has 16 amino acids. The junction had 9 bases not matched to a gene; V was cut back by 4 bases and J by 3 bases. In germline, CDR1 is SGDLS, CDR2 YYNGEE. The CDR3 loop reads CASSTSGQTHTGELFF. Here the CDR3 DNA reads TGTGCCAGCAGCACCTCGGGACAGACTCACACCGGGGAGCTGTTTTTT.

This clone is a singleton in its sample. The chain has TRBV10-3 and TRBJ1-2; a possible D gene is TRBD1 (5 bases). This CDR3 region has 15 residues. In germline, CDR1 is ENHRY, CDR2 SYGVKD. Trimming left V 5 bases short and J 0 bases short, with 13 bases between. As DNA, the CDR3 is TGTGCCATCAGTACAGGTTTTCGGTCTAACTATGGCTACACCTTC. Protein product: CAISTGFRSNYGYTF.

This chain links TRBV7-6 with TRBJ2-1; 15 nucleotides line up with TRBD2. The CDR3 is made up of 15 amino acids. Per the germline V gene, CDR1 is SGHVS and CDR2 is FNYEAQ. Germline trimming cut 7 bases from V and 10 bases from J; bases unmatched to any gene: 8. CDR3 sequence (DNA): TGTGCCAGCACCCGATCGGGACTAGCGGGAGGAGAGCAGTTCTTC. Translation gives CASTRSGLAGGEQFF.

The CDR3 DNA is TGTGCCACCGGGTGGAGGACTGAAGCTTTCTTT. Translated, it gives CATGWRTEAFF. This chain uses TRBV15 with TRBJ1-1; D is uncertain. Deletions cut 8 bases from V and 5 bases from J, with 9 bases between. The CDR3 is 11 amino acids. The V gene's germline CDR1 is LNHNV and CDR2 YYDKDF (reference sequence). Full variable domain (rest looked up from reference TRBV15 and TRBJ1-1): DAMVIQNPRYQVTQFGKPVTLSCSQTLNHNVMYWYQQKSSQAPKLLFHYYDKDFNNEADTPDNFQSRRPNTSFCFLDIRSPGLGDTAMYLCATGWRTEAFFGQGTRLTVV.

This clone was found once. The rearrangement uses TRBV28 and TRBJ2-5; 10 positions agree with TRBD1. This CDR3 comprises 16 residues. V was pared by 4 bases and J by 2 bases, with 7 bases of the junction left unmatched. Germline V gives CDR1 MDHEN, CDR2 SYDVKM. The CDR3 sequence is CASSYPGTGEQETQYF. The CDR3 DNA is TGTGCCAGCAGTTACCCCGGGACAGGGGAGCAAGAGACCCAGTACTTC.

Only a few counts were recorded for this clone. The V gene is TRBV7-9, the J gene TRBJ1-5; 9 bases align to TRBD1. The trim removed 5 bases at V and 5 bases at J, leaving 1 base unmatched. Germline CDR1 and CDR2: SEHNR and FQNEAQ (reference sequence). The CDR3 contains 13 residues. The CDR3 sequence is CASSRQGDQPQHF. DNA of the CDR3: TGTGCCAGCAGCCGACAGGGGGATCAGCCCCAGCATTTT.

This sequence joins TRBV27 and TRBJ2-7; D not resolved. The CDR3 runs 15 residues. Per germline, CDR1 MNHEY and CDR2 SMNVEV (reference sequence). V was clipped by 3 bases and J by 5 bases, with 17 bases between them. The DNA for the CDR3 is TGTGCCAGCAGTTTTGTCGCGCAGCTTCGGGACGAGCAGTACTTC. It yields the protein CASSFVAQLRDEQYF.

The chain links TRBV7-9 to TRBJ1-4; maybe TRBD1 (5 bases). Per germline, CDR1 SEHNR and CDR2 FQNEAQ (reference sequence). V lost 4 bases and J lost 7, with 19 bases in between. The CDR3 length is 16 residues. The CDR3 is CASSSLSYGGVEKLFF. The CDR3 DNA follows: TGTGCCAGCAGCTCACTCTCCTACGGGGGGGTTGAAAAACTGTTTTTT.

The V and J genes are TRBV7-9 and TRBJ1-3; no reliable D call. Per the germline V gene, CDR1 is SEHNR and CDR2 is FQNEAQ (reference sequence). This CDR3 has 13 residues. V gave up 5 bases and J gave up 4 bases, with 9 bases separating them. This chain's CDR3 is CASSRSGGNTIYF. The CDR3 DNA is TGTGCCAGCAGCCGGTCGGGAGGAAACACCATATATTTT.

V gene TRBV15 combines with J gene TRBJ2-1; 7 positions agree with TRBD2. The CDR3 runs 16 residues. J lost 2 bases, V lost 1 base, and 5 bases had no gene match. Per germline, CDR1 LNHNV and CDR2 YYDKDF (reference sequence). CDR3 in amino acids: CATSRGGGGPYNEQFF. The CDR3 region has the DNA TGTGCCACCAGCAGAGGGGGGGGAGGGCCCTACAATGAGCAGTTCTTC. Variable domain in full (rest from reference TRBV15 and TRBJ2-1): DAMVIQNPRYQVTQFGKPVTLSCSQTLNHNVMYWYQQKSSQAPKLLFHYYDKDFNNEADTPDNFQSRRPNTSFCFLDIRSPGLGDTAMYLCATSRGGGGPYNEQFFGPGTRLTVL.

The sample holds a few counts of this clone. The chain couples TRBV29-1 to TRBJ2-7; 11 nucleotides align to TRBD1. This CDR3 region has 15 residues. J was trimmed by 6 bases and V by 1 base; bases with no gene match: 8. From germline, CDR1 is SQVTM and CDR2 ANQGSEA. The chain's CDR3 is CSVEVGGTGGSEQYF. In nucleotides, the CDR3 is TGCAGCGTTGAAGTGGGGGGGACAGGGGGATCCGAGCAGTACTTC.

The CDR3 DNA sequence: TGTGCCAGCAGTCGTACTAACACCGGGGAGCTGTTTTTT. Amino acids: CASSRTNTGELFF. The chain has TRBV11-3 and TRBJ2-2; D is undetermined. The V gene lost 6 bases and the J gene lost 2 bases, with 7 bases spanning the gap. This CDR3 has 13 amino acids. Germline V CDR1 and CDR2: SGHNT, YENEEA.

The V and J genes are TRBV6-1 and TRBJ2-7, with TRBD1 matching over 8 bases. Trimming took 10 bases from V and 6 from J; bases not matched to a gene: 8. CDR1 MNHNS and CDR2 SASEGT come from the germline V gene. This CDR3 comprises 12 residues. CDR3 sequence (DNA): TGTGCCAACGGACAGGGCCCGGGCGAGCAGTACTTC. It yields the protein CANGQGPGEQYF.

The chain combines TRBV7-6 with TRBJ2-3; a weak D match, TRBD2 (6 bases). Germline V gives CDR1 SGHVS, CDR2 FNYEAQ. The germline V and J ends were trimmed by 4 bases and 3 bases, with 11 bases remaining between them. The CDR3 covers 14 residues. The CDR3 DNA is TGTGCCAGCAGCTGGTCCGCGGGAACAGATACGCAGTATTTT. Translation: CASSWSAGTDTQYF.

The rearrangement joins TRBV10-3 to TRBJ1-2; the match to TRBD1 covers 8 bases. Germline values: CDR1 ENHRY, CDR2 SYGVKD. This CDR3 contains 14 residues. Losses at the gene ends were 10 bases for V and 4 bases for J; bases not matched to a gene: 11. The CDR3 is CATQPTGGGYGYTF. The CDR3, as DNA: TGTGCCACCCAACCAACAGGGGGTGGCTATGGCTACACCTTC.

V is TRBV9 and J is TRBJ2-1; 8 bases agree with TRBD1. The CDR3 is 15 amino acids. The junction had 6 bases not matched to a gene; V was cut back by 4 bases and J by 3 bases. Looked up from germline, CDR1 is SGDLS and CDR2 is YYNGEE. The CDR3 DNA sequence: TGTGCCAGCAGCTCATCGGGGACAGGCTACAATGAGCAGTTCTTC. It is translated as CASSSSGTGYNEQFF.

This chain joins TRBV5-1 and TRBJ2-1, with 15 bases fitting TRBD2. The CDR3 loop spans 20 amino acids. The V gene end was trimmed by 3 bases and the J gene end by 8 bases; junction bases not matched to a gene: 18. CDR1 and CDR2 (germline): SGHRS, YFSETQ. Written as DNA, the CDR3 is TGCGCCAGCAGCTCTCCAGGACTAGCGGGAGGGCTTTTACGAGGATATGAGCAGTTCTTC. Protein: CASSSPGLAGGLLRGYEQFF. Full variable domain (remainder filled in from reference TRBV5-1 and TRBJ2-1): KAGVTQTPRYLIKTRGQQVTLSCSPISGHRSVSWYQQTPGQGLQFLFEYFSETQRNKGNFPGRFSGRQFSNSRSEMNVSTLELGDSALYLCASSSPGLAGGLLRGYEQFFGPGTRLTVL.

The rearrangement links TRBV13 to TRBJ1-1; a possible D gene is TRBD1 (5 bases). Germline-derived CDR1 and CDR2 are PRHDT and FYEKMQ (reference sequence). The length of the CDR3 is 15 residues. V lost 3 bases, J lost 4 bases, and 15 bases lay in between. This CDR3 is CASSLMGLWGTEAFF. In nucleotides, the CDR3 is TGTGCCAGCAGCTTGATGGGACTTTGGGGCACTGAAGCTTTCTTT.

The rearrangement joins TRBV19 to TRBJ1-4, with TRBD1 matching over 7 bases. V was pared by 7 bases and J by 3 bases, with 8 bases of the junction left unmatched. The CDR3 length is 15 residues. The V gene's germline CDR1 is LNHDA and CDR2 SQIVND (reference sequence). The CDR3 protein is CASTKIGTANEKLFF. In nucleotides, the CDR3 is TGTGCCAGTACCAAAATCGGGACAGCTAATGAAAAACTGTTTTTT.

The rearrangement links TRBV10-1 to TRBJ2-1, with a tentative D call TRBD1 (5 bases). Germline V CDR1 and CDR2: WNHNN, SYGVQD (reference sequence). This CDR3 has 14 amino acids. V was trimmed by 3 bases and J by 4 bases, leaving 10 bases between them. In nucleotides, the CDR3 is TGCGCCAGCAGTGAAAATTCAGGGTACAATGAGCAGTTCTTC. Translating it yields CASSENSGYNEQFF.